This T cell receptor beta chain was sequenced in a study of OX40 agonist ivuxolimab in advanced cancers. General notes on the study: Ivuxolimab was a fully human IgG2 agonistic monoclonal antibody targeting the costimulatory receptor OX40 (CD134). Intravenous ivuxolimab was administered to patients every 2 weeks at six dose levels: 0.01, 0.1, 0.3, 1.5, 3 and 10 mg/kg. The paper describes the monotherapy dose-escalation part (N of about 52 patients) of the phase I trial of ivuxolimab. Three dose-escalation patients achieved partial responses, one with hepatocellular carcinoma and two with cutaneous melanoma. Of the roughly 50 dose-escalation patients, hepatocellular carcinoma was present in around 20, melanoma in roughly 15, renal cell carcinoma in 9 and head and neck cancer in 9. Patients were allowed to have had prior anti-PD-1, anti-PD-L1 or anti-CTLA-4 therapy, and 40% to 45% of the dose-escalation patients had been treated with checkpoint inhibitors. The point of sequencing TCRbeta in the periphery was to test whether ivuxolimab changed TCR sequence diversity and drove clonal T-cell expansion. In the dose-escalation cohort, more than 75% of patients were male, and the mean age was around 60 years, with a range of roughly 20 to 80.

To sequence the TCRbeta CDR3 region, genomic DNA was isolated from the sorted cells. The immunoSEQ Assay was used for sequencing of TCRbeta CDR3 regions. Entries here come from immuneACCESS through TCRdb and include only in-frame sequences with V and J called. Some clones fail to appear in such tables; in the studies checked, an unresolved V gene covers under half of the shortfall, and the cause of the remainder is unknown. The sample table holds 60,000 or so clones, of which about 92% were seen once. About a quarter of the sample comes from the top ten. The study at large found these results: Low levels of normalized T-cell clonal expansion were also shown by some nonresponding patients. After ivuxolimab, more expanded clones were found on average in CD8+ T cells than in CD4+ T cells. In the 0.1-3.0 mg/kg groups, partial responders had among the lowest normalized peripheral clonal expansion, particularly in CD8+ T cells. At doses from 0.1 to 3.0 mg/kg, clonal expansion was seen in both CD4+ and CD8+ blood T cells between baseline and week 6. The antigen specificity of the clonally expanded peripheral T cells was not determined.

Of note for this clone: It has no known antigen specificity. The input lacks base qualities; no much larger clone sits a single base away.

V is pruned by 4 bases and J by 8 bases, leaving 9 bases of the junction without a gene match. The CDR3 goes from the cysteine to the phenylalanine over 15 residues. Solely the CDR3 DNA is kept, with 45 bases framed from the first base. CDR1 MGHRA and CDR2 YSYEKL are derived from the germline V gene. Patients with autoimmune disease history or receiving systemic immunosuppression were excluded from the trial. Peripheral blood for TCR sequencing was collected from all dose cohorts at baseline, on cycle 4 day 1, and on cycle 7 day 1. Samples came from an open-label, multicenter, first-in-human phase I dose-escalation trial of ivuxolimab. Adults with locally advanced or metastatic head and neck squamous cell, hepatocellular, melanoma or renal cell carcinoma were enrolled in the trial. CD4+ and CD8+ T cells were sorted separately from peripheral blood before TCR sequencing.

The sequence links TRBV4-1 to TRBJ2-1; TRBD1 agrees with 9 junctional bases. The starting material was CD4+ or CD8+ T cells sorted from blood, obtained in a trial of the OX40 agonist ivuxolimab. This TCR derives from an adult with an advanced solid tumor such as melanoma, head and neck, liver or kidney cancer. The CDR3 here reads CASSLRYRGLDEQFF. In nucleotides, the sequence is TGCGCCAGCAGCCTCAGGTACAGGGGGCTGGATGAGCAGTTCTTC.